These 8 T cell receptor beta chains share one sample of origin, sequenced in a study of cytomegalovirus exposure and HLA in healthy donors (dated by TCRdb to the late 2010s). Libraries were built with the immunoSEQ multiplex PCR assay. For the multiplex PCR, a mixture combining 60 forward primers for TCR Vbeta segments and 13 reverse primers for TCR Jbeta segments was used. TCRdb's version of the immuneACCESS table is confined to in-frame rearrangements and falls short of the full clone set. An unresolved V gene accounts for under half of the shortfall where checked; the remainder is of unknown origin. The sample table records about 130,000 clones; 55% to 75% of these occur just once. In total, the top ten clones hold under 5% of the sample. The sample comprised PBMCs. The receptors were gathered from a man in his thirties or forties in good health and CMV-seronegative.

The rearrangement joins TRBV7-3 to TRBJ2-7; D unclear. This CDR3 is 13 amino acids long. Germline CDR1 is SGHTA and CDR2 is FQGTGA. The ends were cut back, 5 bases at V and 1 base at J, with 9 bases in the middle. The CDR3 DNA is TGTGCCAGCAGCCCCGCGGCATCCTACGAGCAGTACTTC. Residues: CASSPAASYEQYF.

The chain has TRBV14 and TRBJ1-6; D remains ambiguous. The CDR3 totals 14 residues. Trimming removed 4 bases at V and 10 bases at J, with 14 bases between. Germline V lookup: CDR1 SGHDN, CDR2 FVKESK. CDR3 sequence reads: CASSPGPYGSPLHF. In DNA, the CDR3 is TGTGCCAGCAGCCCGGGTCCCTATGGGTCACCCCTCCACTTT.

The chain links TRBV13 to TRBJ2-6; 10 bases line up with TRBD2. This CDR3 comprises 19 residues. Germline CDR1 and CDR2: PRHDT and FYEKMQ (reference sequence). Germline trimming cut 5 bases from V and 4 bases from J; bases unmatched to any gene: 14. This CDR3 reads CASSPQTGLARSGANVLTF. The CDR3 DNA reads as TGTGCCAGCAGCCCTCAGACGGGACTAGCGCGGTCCGGGGCCAACGTCCTGACTTTC.

The chain uses TRBV7-2 and TRBJ1-2, with 9 bases aligning to TRBD1. V shed 3 bases and J 4 bases; nucleotides not matched to a gene: 6. CDR1 SGHTA and CDR2 FQGNSA come from the germline V gene. The length of the CDR3 is 15 residues. The CDR3 bases are TGTGCCAGCAGCTTTCCCCCGGGACAGGGCTATGGCTACACCTTC. It is translated as CASSFPPGQGYGYTF.

V is TRBV30 and J is TRBJ1-2; 7 nucleotides match TRBD1. Trimming took 2 bases from V and 8 from J; bases not matched to a gene: 2. Germline CDR1 reads GTSNPN; CDR2 reads SVGIG (reference sequence). The CDR3 has 11 amino acids. CDR3 residues: CAWSPGGGYTF. For the CDR3, the DNA is TGTGCCTGGAGTCCAGGGGGGGGCTACACCTTC.

This sequence joins TRBV5-5 and TRBJ2-7; D call uncertain. The V end lost 6 bases, the J end lost 3 bases, and 19 bases lay between the germline ends. CDR1 and CDR2 (germline): SGHKS, YYEKEE (reference sequence). There are 15 residues in the CDR3. CDR3 DNA sequence: TGTGCCAGCAACCTCCGTTCAGGCACCGGCTACGAGCAGTACTTC. It yields the protein CASNLRSGTGYEQYF.

J is TRBJ1-5 and V is TRBV28, with D hard to call. The CDR3 loop spans 14 amino acids. Germline V gene sequence: CDR1 MDHEN, CDR2 SYDVKM. The V gene lost 2 bases and the J gene lost 3 bases, with 8 bases spanning the gap. CDR3 region: CASSLDGYNQPQHF. The DNA for the CDR3 is TGTGCCAGCAGTTTAGACGGGTACAATCAGCCCCAGCATTTT.

V and J are TRBV6-6 and TRBJ1-1, with D possibly TRBD1 on 6 matching bases. Per the germline V gene, CDR1 is MNHNY and CDR2 is SVGAGI (reference sequence). This CDR3 is 16 amino acids long. V lost 7 bases, J lost 0 bases, and 18 bases lay in between. This CDR3 reads CASTSGATNMNTEAFF. DNA for the CDR3: TGTGCCAGCACCTCAGGGGCGACGAACATGAACACTGAAGCTTTCTTT.